This T cell receptor beta chain was found in a study of T-cell memory formation after mild COVID-19. Turning to the study itself: Largely, the TCR clusters proved donor specific. Study-level findings and limits: Clones contracting across day 15 to 85 had a balanced CD4/CD8 profile; later expanding clones leaned CD4+. Contracting CD4+ clones lay largely in CM and EM, with CD8+ ones residing in EMRA.

V gave up 0 bases and J gave up 9 bases, with 9 bases separating them. Germline V gene data show CDR1 as SGHTA and CDR2 as FQGNSA. The CDR3 totals 13 residues. Constant-segment primers and 5'RACE yielded cDNA libraries for TCR alpha and TCR beta, each carrying sample barcodes and UMIs. TCRdb used MiXCR to reprocess the 5' RACE reads, holding one entry per CDR3 protein. The data contain 110,000 to 150,000 distinct CDR3 sequences, 14% to 15% of them singletons. As for this clonotype: Its target is not known.

Sequenced: PBMCs or a T cell subset sorted from them (not recorded which). The clonotype originates from an adult woman who had mild COVID-19 (a few samples of this study predate the infection). Cell type and time point are not known. J is TRBJ2-1 and V is TRBV7-2, with a possible D match to TRBD1 (5 bases). CDR3 sequence reads: CASSLADSLEQFF. CDR3 nucleotides: TGTGCCAGCAGCTTAGCCGACAGCCTTGAGCAGTTCTTC. The variable domain in full, with the rest retrieved from reference TRBV7-2 and TRBJ2-1, is GAGVSQSPSNKVTEKGKDVELRCDPISGHTALYWYRQSLGQGLEFLIYFQGNSAPDKSGLPSDRFSAERTGGSVSTLTIQRTQQEDSAVYLCASSLADSLEQFFGPGTRLTVL.